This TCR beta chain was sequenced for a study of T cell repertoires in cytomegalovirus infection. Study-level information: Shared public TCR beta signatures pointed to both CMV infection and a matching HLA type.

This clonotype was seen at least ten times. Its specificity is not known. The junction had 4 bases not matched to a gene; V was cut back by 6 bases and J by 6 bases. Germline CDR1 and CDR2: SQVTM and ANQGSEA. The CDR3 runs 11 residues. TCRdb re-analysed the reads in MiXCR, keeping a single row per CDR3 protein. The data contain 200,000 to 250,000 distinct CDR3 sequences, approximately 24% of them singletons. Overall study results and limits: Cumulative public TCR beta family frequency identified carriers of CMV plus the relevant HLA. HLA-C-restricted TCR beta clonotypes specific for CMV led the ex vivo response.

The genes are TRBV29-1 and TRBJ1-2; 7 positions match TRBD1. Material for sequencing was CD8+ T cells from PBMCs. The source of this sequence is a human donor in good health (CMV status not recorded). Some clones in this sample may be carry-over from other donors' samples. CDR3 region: CSVQGVDGYTF. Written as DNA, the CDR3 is TGCAGCGTGCAGGGGGTTGATGGCTACACCTTC.